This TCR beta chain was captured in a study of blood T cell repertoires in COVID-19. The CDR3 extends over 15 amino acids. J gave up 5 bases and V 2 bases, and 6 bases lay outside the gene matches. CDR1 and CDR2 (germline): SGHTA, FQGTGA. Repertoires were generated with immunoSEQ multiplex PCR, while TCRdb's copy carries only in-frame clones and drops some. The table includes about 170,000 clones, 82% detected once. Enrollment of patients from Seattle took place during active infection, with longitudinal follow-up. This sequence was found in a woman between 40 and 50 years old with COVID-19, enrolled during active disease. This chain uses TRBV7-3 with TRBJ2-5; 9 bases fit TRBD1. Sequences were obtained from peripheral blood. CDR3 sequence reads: CASSLDRGRMETQYF. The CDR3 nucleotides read TGTGCCAGCAGCTTAGACAGGGGGAGAATGGAGACCCAGTACTTC.